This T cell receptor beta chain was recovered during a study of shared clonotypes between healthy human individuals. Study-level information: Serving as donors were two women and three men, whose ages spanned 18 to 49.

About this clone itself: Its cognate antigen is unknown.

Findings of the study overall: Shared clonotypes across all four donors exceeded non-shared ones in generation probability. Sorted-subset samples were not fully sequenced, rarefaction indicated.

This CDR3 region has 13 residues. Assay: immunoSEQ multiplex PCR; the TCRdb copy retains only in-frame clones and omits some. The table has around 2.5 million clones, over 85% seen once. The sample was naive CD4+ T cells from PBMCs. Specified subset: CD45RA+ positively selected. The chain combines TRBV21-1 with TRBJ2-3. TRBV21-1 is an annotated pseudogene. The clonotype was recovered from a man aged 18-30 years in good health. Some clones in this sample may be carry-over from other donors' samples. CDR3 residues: CASTTGEGDTQYF. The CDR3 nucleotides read TGTGCCAGCACCACAGGGGAGGGGGATACGCAGTATTTT.